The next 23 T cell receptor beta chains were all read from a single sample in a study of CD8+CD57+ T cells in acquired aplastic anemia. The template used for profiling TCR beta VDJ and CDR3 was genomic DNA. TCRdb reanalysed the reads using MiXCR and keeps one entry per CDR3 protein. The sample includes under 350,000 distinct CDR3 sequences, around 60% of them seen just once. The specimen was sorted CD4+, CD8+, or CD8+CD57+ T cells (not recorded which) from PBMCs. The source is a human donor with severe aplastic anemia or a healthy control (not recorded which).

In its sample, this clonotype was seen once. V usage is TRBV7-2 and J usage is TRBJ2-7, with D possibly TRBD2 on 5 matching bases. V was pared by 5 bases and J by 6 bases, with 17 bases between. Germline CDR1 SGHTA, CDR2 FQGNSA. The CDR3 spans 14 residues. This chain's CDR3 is CASSTSRTACEQYF. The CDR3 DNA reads TGTGCCAGCAGCACTAGTCGGACCGCCTGCGAGCAGTACTTC.

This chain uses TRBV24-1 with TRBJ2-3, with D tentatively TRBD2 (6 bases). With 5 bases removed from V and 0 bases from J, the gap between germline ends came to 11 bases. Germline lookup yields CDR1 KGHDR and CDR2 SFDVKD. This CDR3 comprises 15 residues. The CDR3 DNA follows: TGTGCCACCAGTGCTCGCGGGGAAAGCACAGATACGCAGTATTTT. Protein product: CATSARGESTDTQYF.

CDR3 nucleotide sequence: TGCAGTGCTAGATCCGGGAACAGCCAAGAGACCCAGTACTTC. It encodes CSARSGNSQETQYF. The chain combines TRBV20-1 with TRBJ2-5; a weak D match, TRBD2 (5 bases). Germline CDR1 reads DFQATT; CDR2 reads SNEGSKA (reference sequence). The CDR3 is 14 residues long. V dropped 2 bases and J dropped 1 base, with 11 bases sitting between them.

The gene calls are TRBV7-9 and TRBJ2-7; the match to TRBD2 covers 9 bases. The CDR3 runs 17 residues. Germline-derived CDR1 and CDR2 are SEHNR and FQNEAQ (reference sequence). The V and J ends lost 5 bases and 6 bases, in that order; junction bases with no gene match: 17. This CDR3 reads CASSPAASGISVVEQYF. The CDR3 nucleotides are TGTGCCAGCAGCCCCGCGGCTAGCGGGATCTCAGTAGTCGAGCAGTACTTC.

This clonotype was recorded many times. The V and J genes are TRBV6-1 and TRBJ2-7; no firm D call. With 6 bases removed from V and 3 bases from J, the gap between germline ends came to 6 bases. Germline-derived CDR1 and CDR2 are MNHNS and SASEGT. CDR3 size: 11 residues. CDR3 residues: CASRDNYEQYF. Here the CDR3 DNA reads TGTGCCAGCAGAGACAACTACGAGCAGTACTTC.

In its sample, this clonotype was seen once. The CDR3 is CASSESGARNEKLFF. Here the CDR3 DNA reads TGTGCCAGCAGTGAATCGGGGGCGCGTAATGAAAAACTGTTTTTT. This chain uses TRBV25-1 with TRBJ1-4; D might be TRBD1 (6 bases). Germline values: CDR1 MGHDK, CDR2 SYGVNS. The CDR3 covers 15 residues. V shed 1 base and J shed 4 bases, with 10 bases lying between them.

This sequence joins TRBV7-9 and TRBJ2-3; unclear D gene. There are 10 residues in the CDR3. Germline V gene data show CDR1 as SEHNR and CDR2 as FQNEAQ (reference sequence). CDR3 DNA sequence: TGTGCAGCCAGCACAGATACGCAGTATTTT. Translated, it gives CAASTDTQYF.

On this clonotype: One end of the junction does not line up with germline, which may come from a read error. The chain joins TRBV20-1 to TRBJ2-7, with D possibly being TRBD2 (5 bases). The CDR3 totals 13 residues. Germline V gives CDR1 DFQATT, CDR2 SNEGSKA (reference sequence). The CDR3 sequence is CSATPSASHEQHF. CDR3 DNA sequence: TGCAGTGCTACGCCGAGCGCTAGCCACGAGCAGCACTTC.

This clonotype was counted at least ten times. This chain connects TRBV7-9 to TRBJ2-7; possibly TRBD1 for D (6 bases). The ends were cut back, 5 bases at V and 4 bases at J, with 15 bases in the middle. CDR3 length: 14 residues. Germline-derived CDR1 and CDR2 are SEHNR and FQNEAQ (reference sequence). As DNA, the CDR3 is TGTGCCAGCAGCCCCGACAGGTACAATTACGAGCAGTACTTC. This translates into CASSPDRYNYEQYF.

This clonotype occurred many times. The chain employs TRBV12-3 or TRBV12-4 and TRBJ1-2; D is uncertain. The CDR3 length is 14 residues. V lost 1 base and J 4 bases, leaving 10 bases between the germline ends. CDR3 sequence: CASSLGRVVYGYTF. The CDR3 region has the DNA TGTGCCAGCAGTTTAGGGAGAGTGGTCTATGGCTACACCTTC.

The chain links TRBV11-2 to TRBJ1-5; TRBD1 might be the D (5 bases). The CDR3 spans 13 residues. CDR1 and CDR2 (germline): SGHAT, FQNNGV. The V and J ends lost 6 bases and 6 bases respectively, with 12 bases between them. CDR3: CASSQQGVQPQHF. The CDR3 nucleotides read TGTGCCAGCAGTCAGCAGGGTGTTCAGCCCCAGCATTTT.

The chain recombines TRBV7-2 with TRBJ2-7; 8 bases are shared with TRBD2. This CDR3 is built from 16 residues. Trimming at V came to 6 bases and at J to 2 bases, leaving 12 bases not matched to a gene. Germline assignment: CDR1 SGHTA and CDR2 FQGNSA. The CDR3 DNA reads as TGTGCCAGCAGAAAATTTCCGGAGGGACTAGCCTACGAGCAGTACTTC. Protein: CASRKFPEGLAYEQYF.

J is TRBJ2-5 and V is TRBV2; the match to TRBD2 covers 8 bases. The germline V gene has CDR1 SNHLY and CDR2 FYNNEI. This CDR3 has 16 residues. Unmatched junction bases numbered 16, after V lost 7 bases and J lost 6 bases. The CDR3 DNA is TGTGCCAGCACCGAAGGCGGCAGCGGGGGAGGAAAGACCCAGTACTTC. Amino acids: CASTEGGSGGGKTQYF.

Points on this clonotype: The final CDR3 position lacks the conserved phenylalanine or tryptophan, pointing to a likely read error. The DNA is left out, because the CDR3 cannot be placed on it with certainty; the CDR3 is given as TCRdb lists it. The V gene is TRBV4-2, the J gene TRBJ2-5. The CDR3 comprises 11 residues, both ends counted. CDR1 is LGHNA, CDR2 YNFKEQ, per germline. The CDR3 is CASSQDWRTIG.

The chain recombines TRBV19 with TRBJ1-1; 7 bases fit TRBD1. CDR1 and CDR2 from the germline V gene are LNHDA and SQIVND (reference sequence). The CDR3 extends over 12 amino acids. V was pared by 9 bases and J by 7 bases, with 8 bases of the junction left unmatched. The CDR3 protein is CASRQGVREAFF. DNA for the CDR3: TGTGCCAGCCGACAGGGAGTACGTGAAGCTTTCTTT. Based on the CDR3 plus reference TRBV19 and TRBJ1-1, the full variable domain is DGGITQSPKYLFRKEGQNVTLSCEQNLNHDAMYWYRQDPGQGLRLIYYSQIVNDFQKGDIAEGYSVSREKKESFPLTVTSAQKNPTAFYLCASRQGVREAFFGQGTRLTVV.

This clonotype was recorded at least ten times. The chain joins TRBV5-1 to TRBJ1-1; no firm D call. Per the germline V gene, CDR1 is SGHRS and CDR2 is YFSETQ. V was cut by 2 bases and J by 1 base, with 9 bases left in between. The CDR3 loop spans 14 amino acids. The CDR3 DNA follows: TGCGCCAGCAGCTTTAGAGAACAGAACACTGAAGCTTTCTTT. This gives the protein CASSFREQNTEAFF.

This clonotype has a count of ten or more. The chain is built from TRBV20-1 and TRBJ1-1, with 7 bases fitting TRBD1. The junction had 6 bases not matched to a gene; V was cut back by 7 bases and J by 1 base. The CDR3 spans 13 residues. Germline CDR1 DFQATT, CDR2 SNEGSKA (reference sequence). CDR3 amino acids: CSVRQGTNTEAFF. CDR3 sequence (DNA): TGCAGTGTACGACAGGGAACGAACACTGAAGCTTTCTTT.

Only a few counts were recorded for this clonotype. The CDR3 reads CASSPPSYTEAFF. The CDR3 region has the DNA TGTGCCAGCTCACCACCGTCATACACTGAAGCTTTCTTT. This chain links TRBV18 with TRBJ1-1; no clear D. Trimming took 0 bases from V and 3 from J, leaving 5 bases between them. Germline V gene data show CDR1 as KGHSH and CDR2 as LQKENI. CDR3 length: 13 residues. Based on the CDR3 plus reference TRBV18 and TRBJ1-1, the full variable domain is NAGVMQNPRHLVRRRGQEARLRCSPMKGHSHVYWYRQLPEEGLKFMVYLQKENIIDESGMPKERFSAEFPKEGPSILRIQQVVRGDSAAYFCASSPPSYTEAFFGQGTRLTVV.

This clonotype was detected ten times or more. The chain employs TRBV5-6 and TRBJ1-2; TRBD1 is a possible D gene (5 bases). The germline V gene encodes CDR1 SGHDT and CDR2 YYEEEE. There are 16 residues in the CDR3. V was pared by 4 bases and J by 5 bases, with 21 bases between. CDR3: CASSEPGTPSRYGYTF. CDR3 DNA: TGTGCCAGCAGCGAGCCCGGGACTCCGTCTAGGTATGGCTACACCTTC.

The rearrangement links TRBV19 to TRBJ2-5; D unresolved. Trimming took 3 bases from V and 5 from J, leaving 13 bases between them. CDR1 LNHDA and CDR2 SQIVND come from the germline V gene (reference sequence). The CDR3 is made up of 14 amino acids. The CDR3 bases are TGTGCCAGTAGTATTGTGCAGAGGCAGGAGACCCAGTACTTC. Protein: CASSIVQRQETQYF. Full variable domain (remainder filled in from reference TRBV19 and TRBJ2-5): DGGITQSPKYLFRKEGQNVTLSCEQNLNHDAMYWYRQDPGQGLRLIYYSQIVNDFQKGDIAEGYSVSREKKESFPLTVTSAQKNPTAFYLCASSIVQRQETQYFGPGTRLLVL.

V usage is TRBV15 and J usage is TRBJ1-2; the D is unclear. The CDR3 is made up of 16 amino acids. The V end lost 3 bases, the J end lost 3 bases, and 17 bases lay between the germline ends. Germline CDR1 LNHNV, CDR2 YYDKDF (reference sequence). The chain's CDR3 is CATSRGREIRDYGYTF. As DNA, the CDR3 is TGTGCCACCAGCAGGGGAAGGGAGATAAGGGACTATGGCTACACCTTC.

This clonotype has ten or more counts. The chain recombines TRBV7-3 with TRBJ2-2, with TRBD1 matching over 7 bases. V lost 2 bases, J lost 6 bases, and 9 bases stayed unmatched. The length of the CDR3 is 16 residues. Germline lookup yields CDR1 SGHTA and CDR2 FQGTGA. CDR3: CASSLADRRFAGELFF. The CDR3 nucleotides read TGTGCCAGCAGCTTAGCGGACAGGCGTTTTGCCGGGGAGCTGTTTTTT.

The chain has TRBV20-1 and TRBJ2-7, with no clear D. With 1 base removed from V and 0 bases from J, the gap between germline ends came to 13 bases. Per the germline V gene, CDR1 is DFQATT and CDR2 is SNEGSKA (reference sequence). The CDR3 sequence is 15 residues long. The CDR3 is CSARAPQRSSYEQYF. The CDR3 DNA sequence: TGCAGTGCTAGAGCTCCCCAGCGTAGCTCCTACGAGCAGTACTTC.